One and the same sample provided the 21 T cell receptor beta chains below, sequenced in a study of T cell changes during pregnancy in multiple sclerosis. This table comes from immunoSEQ multiplex PCR, and its TCRdb copy is limited to in-frame clones, with some not included. Of about 52,000 clones in the sample, around 94% were seen once. Source: CD4+ T cells from peripheral blood mononuclear cells, taken before pregnancy. Receptors originate from a female donor with multiple sclerosis, enrolled in a pregnancy study.

V usage is TRBV21-1 and J usage is TRBJ1-4; the DNA was not compared with TRBD1, the D call given in the table. TRBV21-1 corresponds to a pseudogene. CDR3 length: 12 amino acids. CDR3 sequence (DNA): TGTGCCAGCAGCAACAGTTGGCAGGGCAGGAATTTC. Residues: CASSNSWQGRNF.

The chain carries TRBV7-2 and TRBJ2-2; D unresolved. The CDR3 has 16 amino acids. Per the germline V gene, CDR1 is SGHTA and CDR2 is FQGNSA. V was shortened by 4 bases and J by 0 bases, with 12 bases between the two germline ends. CDR3 in amino acids: CASSSQAPTNTGELFF. The DNA of the CDR3 is TGTGCCAGCAGCTCCCAGGCGCCTACGAACACCGGGGAGCTGTTTTTT.

The CDR3 DNA is TGTGCCAGCAGCTTAGAAGTCAGGACTAGGGTTTCAGATACGCAGTATTTT. Translating it yields CASSLEVRTRVSDTQYF. The rearrangement uses TRBV11-2 and TRBJ2-3, with 7 bases fitting TRBD2. V shed 0 bases and J 4 bases; nucleotides not matched to a gene: 10. In germline, CDR1 is SGHAT, CDR2 FQNNGV. The CDR3 totals 17 residues.

The rearrangement links TRBV10-3 to TRBJ1-5; TRBD1 matches 10 bases. This CDR3 has 16 residues. The germline V gene encodes CDR1 ENHRY and CDR2 SYGVKD. V was clipped by 2 bases and J by 2 bases; unmatched bases: 3. CDR3 region: CAISERGTGGNQPQHF. CDR3 in DNA: TGTGCCATCAGTGAGCGAGGGACAGGGGGCAATCAGCCCCAGCATTTT.

V and J are TRBV11-2 and TRBJ2-7; 8 bases align to TRBD2. V was clipped by 4 bases and J by 7 bases; unmatched bases: 12. Germline CDR1 SGHAT, CDR2 FQNNGV. This CDR3 region has 15 residues. The CDR3 loop is CASSSLGGGLGEQYF. For the CDR3, the DNA is TGTGCCAGCAGCTCCCTTGGCGGGGGGTTGGGTGAGCAGTACTTC.

This clone was recorded only once. The CDR3: CASSVTGATNEKLFF. Here the CDR3 DNA reads TGTGCCAGCAGTGTCACAGGGGCTACTAATGAAAAACTGTTTTTT. The rearrangement joins TRBV6-1 to TRBJ1-4; 7 nucleotides agree with TRBD1. The V gene's germline CDR1 is MNHNS and CDR2 SASEGT. V was pared by 4 bases and J by 2 bases, with 4 bases of the junction left unmatched. The CDR3 covers 15 residues.

The J gene is TRBJ1-4, the V gene TRBV10-1; 9 nucleotides line up with TRBD1. V shed 3 bases, J shed 5 bases, and the junction held 13 bases outside the gene matches. This CDR3 has 18 residues. Germline V gene sequence: CDR1 WNHNN, CDR2 SYGVQD (reference sequence). CDR3 amino acids: CASSEPGQGRSKNEKLFF. The CDR3 DNA reads TGCGCCAGCAGTGAACCCGGACAGGGGCGAAGTAAAAATGAAAAACTGTTTTTT.

The chain has TRBV25-1 and TRBJ2-7, with TRBD2 as a possible D gene (5 bases). Trimming stripped 4 bases from V and 3 bases from J, with 10 bases between. The CDR3 has 13 residues. Germline V gene data show CDR1 as MGHDK and CDR2 as SYGVNS. CDR3 DNA sequence: TGTGCCAGCAGTGTCGACGGAGGCTACGAGCAGTACTTC. Protein: CASSVDGGYEQYF.

This clone was detected only once. The rearrangement uses TRBV5-1 and TRBJ2-7; 7 bases are a match to TRBD1. The CDR3 sequence is 15 residues long. Unmatched junction bases numbered 11, after V lost 4 bases and J lost 4 bases. The germline V gene encodes CDR1 SGHRS and CDR2 YFSETQ. CDR3 region: CASSKDRVPSYEQYF. DNA for the CDR3: TGCGCCAGCAGCAAAGACAGGGTTCCATCTTACGAGCAGTACTTC.

The table lists this clone with a few counts. This chain uses TRBV4-1 with TRBJ2-7; TRBD2 agrees at 8 bases. Germline V gene lookup returns CDR1 MGHRA and CDR2 YSYEKL. J lost 6 bases, V lost 4 bases, and 14 bases had no gene match. The CDR3 runs to 16 residues. The CDR3 spells CASSPRLTAGAGEQYF. The CDR3 DNA follows: TGCGCCAGCAGCCCCAGATTAACAGCGGGAGCCGGCGAGCAGTACTTC.

The DNA for the CDR3 is TGTGCCAGCAGCCAATTTCCAAACTATGGCTACACCTTC. Its protein is CASSQFPNYGYTF. The V and J genes are TRBV4-2 and TRBJ1-2; no definite D call. Trimming stripped 2 bases from V and 2 bases from J, with 6 bases between. The CDR3 is 13 amino acids. Germline lookup yields CDR1 LGHNA and CDR2 YNFKEQ.

V and J are TRBV6-1 and TRBJ2-2; 8 nucleotides agree with TRBD2. The CDR3 has 15 residues. Trimming cost V 6 bases and J 4 bases; bases outside gene matches: 7. CDR1 is MNHNS, CDR2 SASEGT, per germline. CDR3 nucleotide sequence: TGTGCCAGCAGGGTCACGCTAGCGGGCACCGGGGAGCTGTTTTTT. Its translation is CASRVTLAGTGELFF.

The V gene is TRBV21-1, the J gene TRBJ2-4; the table gives TRBD1 as D, unverified against the DNA. TRBV21-1 is described as a pseudogene. This CDR3 has 12 residues. The CDR3 DNA reads as TGTGCCAGCAACGGGACAGGGAGTTTTCAGTACTTC. This translates into CASNGTGSFQYF.

In its sample, this clone was seen a few times. The chain carries TRBV6-5 and TRBJ1-1, with 7 bases lining up with TRBD1. CDR3 size: 12 residues. The V and J ends lost 8 bases and 4 bases, in that order; junction bases with no gene match: 4. The V gene's germline CDR1 is MNHEY and CDR2 SVGAGI. This CDR3 reads CASRDSVTEAFF. The CDR3 coding sequence is TGTGCCAGCCGGGACAGTGTCACTGAAGCTTTCTTT.

The chain carries TRBV28 and TRBJ1-3, with 9 bases fitting TRBD1. This CDR3 has 16 residues. CDR1 is MDHEN, CDR2 SYDVKM, per germline. V was clipped by 3 bases and J by 4 bases; unmatched bases: 7. CDR3 in amino acids: CASSFLGQGQGNTIYF. In DNA form, the CDR3 reads TGTGCCAGCAGTTTCCTTGGACAGGGGCAGGGAAACACCATATATTTT.

This clone was found once. A read error is possible here, since a much larger clone lies one base away. V is TRBV6-6 and J is TRBJ1-2; D is undetermined. The CDR3 spans 12 residues. Trimming left V 6 bases short and J 2 bases short, with 7 bases between. Germline V CDR1 and CDR2: MNHNY, SVGAGI (reference sequence). The CDR3 is CASSSGNYGYTF. CDR3 nucleotides: TGTGCCAGCAGCTCGGGGAACTATGGCTACACCTTC.

This chain connects TRBV19 to TRBJ2-2; 15 nucleotides match TRBD2. Germline V lookup: CDR1 LNHDA, CDR2 SQIVND (reference sequence). CDR3 length equals 15 residues. J was trimmed by 7 bases and V by 10 bases; bases with no gene match: 7. The CDR3 sequence: CAIRTSGRASGELFF. The CDR3 DNA reads TGTGCCATCCGGACTAGCGGGAGGGCTAGCGGGGAGCTGTTTTTT.

V is TRBV28 and J is TRBJ2-6; TRBD1 matches at 7 bases. Germline loops: CDR1 MDHEN, CDR2 SYDVKM. V shed 9 bases and J 1 base; nucleotides not matched to a gene: 6. The CDR3 consists of 15 residues. CDR3 nucleotide sequence: TGTGCCAGTAGGACAGGCGGGTCTGGGGCCAACGTCCTGACTTTC. Translated: CASRTGGSGANVLTF.

The J gene is TRBJ1-1, the V gene TRBV19; 8 bases match TRBD1. CDR1 is LNHDA and CDR2 is SQIVND in the germline V gene (reference sequence). V shed 3 bases and J 7 bases; nucleotides not matched to a gene: 7. The length of the CDR3 is 14 residues. The CDR3 is CASSIGQGSGEAFF. The CDR3 coding sequence is TGTGCCAGTAGTATCGGACAGGGAAGTGGTGAAGCTTTCTTT.

V is TRBV6-5 and J is TRBJ1-3; 8 bases line up with TRBD1. The V and J ends lost 6 bases and 2 bases, in that order; junction bases with no gene match: 6. The germline V gene has CDR1 MNHEY and CDR2 SVGAGI. This CDR3 is built from 15 residues. CDR3 bases: TGTGCCAGCAGCTCAGGGGGCCCGGCTGGAAACACCATATATTTT. Amino acid sequence: CASSSGGPAGNTIYF.

With respect to this clone: This same CDR3 is encoded by further DNA sequences in the sample. This chain joins TRBV5-1 and TRBJ1-4, with 7 bases matching TRBD1. CDR3 length: 14 residues. V was clipped by 0 bases and J by 8 bases; unmatched bases: 4. The germline CDR1 and CDR2 sequences are SGHRS and YFSETQ. CDR3: CASSLDRGREKLFF. As DNA, the CDR3 is TGCGCCAGCAGCTTGGACAGGGGCCGAGAAAAACTGTTTTTT.